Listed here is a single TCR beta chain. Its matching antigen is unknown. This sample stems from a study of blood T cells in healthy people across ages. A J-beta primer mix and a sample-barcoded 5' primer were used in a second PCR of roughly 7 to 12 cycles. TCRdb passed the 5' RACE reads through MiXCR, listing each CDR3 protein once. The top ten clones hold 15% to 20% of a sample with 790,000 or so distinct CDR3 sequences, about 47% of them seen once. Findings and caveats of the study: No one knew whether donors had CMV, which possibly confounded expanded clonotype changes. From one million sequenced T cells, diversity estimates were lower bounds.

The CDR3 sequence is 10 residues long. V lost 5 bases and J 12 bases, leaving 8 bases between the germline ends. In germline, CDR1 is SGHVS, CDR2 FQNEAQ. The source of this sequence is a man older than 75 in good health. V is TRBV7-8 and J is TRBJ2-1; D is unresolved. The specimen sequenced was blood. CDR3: CASSGDRQFF. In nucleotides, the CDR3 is TGTGCCAGCAGCGGGGATCGGCAGTTCTTC.